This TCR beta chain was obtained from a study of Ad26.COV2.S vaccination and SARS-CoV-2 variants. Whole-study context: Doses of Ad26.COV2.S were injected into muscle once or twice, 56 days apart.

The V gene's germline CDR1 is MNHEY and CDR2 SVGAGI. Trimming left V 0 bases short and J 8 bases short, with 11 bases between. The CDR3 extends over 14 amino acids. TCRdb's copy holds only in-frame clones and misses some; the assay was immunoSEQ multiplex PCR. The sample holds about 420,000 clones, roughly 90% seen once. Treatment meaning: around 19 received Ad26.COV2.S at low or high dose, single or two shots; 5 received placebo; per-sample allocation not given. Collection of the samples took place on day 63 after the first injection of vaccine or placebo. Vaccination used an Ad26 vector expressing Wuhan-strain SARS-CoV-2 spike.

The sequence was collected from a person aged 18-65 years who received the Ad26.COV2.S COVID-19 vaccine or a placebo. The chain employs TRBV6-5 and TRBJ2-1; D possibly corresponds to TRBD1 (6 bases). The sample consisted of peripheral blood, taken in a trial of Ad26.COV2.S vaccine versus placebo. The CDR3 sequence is CASSYSNRADEQFF. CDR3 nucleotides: TGTGCCAGCAGTTACTCGAACAGGGCCGATGAGCAGTTCTTC.